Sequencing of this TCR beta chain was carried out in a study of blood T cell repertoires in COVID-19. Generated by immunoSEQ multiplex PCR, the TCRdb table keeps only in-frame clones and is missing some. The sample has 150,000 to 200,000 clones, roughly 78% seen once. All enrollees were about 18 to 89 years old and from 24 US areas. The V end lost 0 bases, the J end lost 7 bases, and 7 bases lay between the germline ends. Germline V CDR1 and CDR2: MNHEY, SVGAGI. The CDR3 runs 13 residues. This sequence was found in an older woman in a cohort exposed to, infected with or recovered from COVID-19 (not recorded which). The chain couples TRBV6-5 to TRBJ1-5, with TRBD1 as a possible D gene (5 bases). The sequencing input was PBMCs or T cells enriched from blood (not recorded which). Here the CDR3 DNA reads TGTGCCAGCAGTTACTCGAGACAGCAGCCCCAGCATTTT. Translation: CASSYSRQQPQHF.